A single sample gave rise to the 25 T cell receptor beta chains below, sequenced in a study of CD8 T cells in Susac syndrome. An input of about 0.45 to 1 ug of RNA was subjected to reverse transcription using random hexamers. TCRdb itself ran the immunoSEQ multiplex PCR reads through MiXCR, one entry per CDR3 protein. The repertoire includes some 200,000 distinct CDR3 sequences, roughly 95% of them detected once, and approximately 0.098% sits in the top ten. The sample was CD4+ T cells from PBMCs. Receptors were obtained from a human donor with Susac syndrome.

The chain combines TRBV5-4 with TRBJ2-1; 8 bases are a match to TRBD2. The CDR3 extends over 14 amino acids. J was trimmed by 9 bases and V by 4 bases; bases with no gene match: 9. Germline lookup yields CDR1 SGHNT and CDR2 YYREEE (reference sequence). For the CDR3, the DNA is TGTGCCAGCAGCGGTCCGGGGGGGCAAGTTGAGCAGTTCTTC. Its translation: CASSGPGGQVEQFF.

This rearrangement joins TRBV5-4 to TRBJ1-6, with D uncertain. CDR3 size: 15 residues. The V end lost 4 bases, the J end lost 7 bases, and 15 bases lay between the germline ends. The germline gives CDR1 SGHNT, CDR2 YYREEE (reference sequence). As DNA, the CDR3 is TGTGCCAGCAGCCAGGAAAATGTGCGGAATTCACCCCTCCACTTT. Translating it yields CASSQENVRNSPLHF.

This chain links TRBV3-1 with TRBJ1-1; no definite D call. CDR3 length: 14 residues. CDR1 is LGHDT and CDR2 is YNNKEL in the germline V gene (reference sequence). Trimming cost V 0 bases and J 4 bases, with 9 bases left between them. CDR3 loop: CASSQEGLVTEAFF. Written as DNA, the CDR3 is TGTGCCAGCAGCCAAGAAGGCTTGGTCACTGAAGCTTTCTTT.

The V call is TRBV5-1, the J call TRBJ2-2; a possible D gene is TRBD1 (5 bases). Trimming took off 4 bases at V and 7 bases at J, with 17 bases between the two ends. This CDR3 comprises 15 residues. Germline V gene lookup returns CDR1 SGHRS and CDR2 YFSETQ. CDR3 in DNA: TGCGCCAGCAGCCCCCAGGGTCCCGTTAACGGGGAGCTGTTTTTT. It encodes CASSPQGPVNGELFF.

This sequence joins TRBV6-2 or TRBV6-3 and TRBJ1-5; D may be TRBD1 (5 bases). This CDR3 contains 14 residues. Germline V lookup: CDR1 MNHEY, CDR2 SVGEGT. Trimming removed 7 bases at V and 3 bases at J, with 13 bases between. CDR3 region: CASTLGGNNQPQHF. CDR3 sequence (DNA): TGTGCCAGCACCTTGGGGGGAAACAATCAGCCCCAGCATTTT.

This chain joins TRBV20-1 and TRBJ2-3; the D is unclear. The CDR3 runs to 13 residues. V was shortened by 3 bases and J by 6 bases, with 13 bases between the two germline ends. Germline CDR1 reads DFQATT; CDR2 reads SNEGSKA (reference sequence). CDR3 nucleotide sequence: TGCAGTGCTAGTCAAGTCATAGGGGATACGCAGTATTTT. Protein product: CSASQVIGDTQYF.

The gene calls are TRBV12-3 or TRBV12-4 and TRBJ2-1, with TRBD1 matching over 8 bases. This CDR3 is 16 amino acids long. The J segment lost 7 bases and the V segment lost 5 bases, leaving 13 bases of the junction unmatched. CDR3: CASSRARQGKSNEQFF. The CDR3 DNA sequence: TGTGCCAGCAGTAGGGCTAGACAGGGGAAGTCGAATGAGCAGTTCTTC.

A few counts support this clonotype. The rearrangement uses TRBV27 and TRBJ1-2; the match to TRBD1 covers 7 bases. The germline CDR1 and CDR2 sequences are MNHEY and SMNVEV (reference sequence). There are 15 residues in the CDR3. After removal of 5 bases from V and 2 bases from J, the junction contained 8 bases not matched to a gene. Here the CDR3 reads CASSPGGGGNYGYTF. The DNA for the CDR3 is TGTGCCAGCAGTCCAGGGGGAGGGGGCAACTATGGCTACACCTTC.

The gene calls are TRBV3-1 and TRBJ2-1, with 9 bases that match TRBD2. V lost 2 bases to trimming and J lost 7 bases; unmatched junction nucleotides: 6. CDR1 is LGHDT and CDR2 is YNNKEL in the germline V gene (reference sequence). The CDR3 has 15 residues. The CDR3 sequence: CASSQRGGAGNEQFF. The CDR3 coding sequence is TGTGCCAGCAGCCAACGCGGGGGGGCGGGGAATGAGCAGTTCTTC.

This chain connects TRBV10-3 to TRBJ2-3, with 10 positions matching TRBD1. Trimming removed 6 bases from V and 3 bases from J; junction bases left unmatched: 3. The CDR3 length is 14 residues. Germline values: CDR1 ENHRY, CDR2 SYGVKD. The CDR3 coding sequence is TGTGCCATCAGACAGGACAGGGGGACAGATACGCAGTATTTT. Its protein is CAIRQDRGTDTQYF.

The DNA for the CDR3 is TGTGCCAGTAGCCCCTTTGGGGATACGCAGTATTTT. Amino acids: CASSPFGDTQYF. This sequence joins TRBV19 and TRBJ2-3; D remains unclear. Germline assignment: CDR1 LNHDA and CDR2 SQIVND (reference sequence). The CDR3 consists of 12 residues. Deletions cut 6 bases from V and 6 bases from J, with 10 bases between.

The chain couples TRBV20-1 to TRBJ2-3; D gene ambiguous. This CDR3 has 12 amino acids. Trimming took 6 bases from V and 4 from J, leaving 11 bases between them. Per the germline V gene, CDR1 is DFQATT and CDR2 is SNEGSKA (reference sequence). CDR3 in amino acids: CSAYYRSDTQYF. The CDR3 DNA follows: TGCAGTGCCTATTATAGATCAGATACGCAGTATTTT.

The chain recombines TRBV20-1 with TRBJ2-5; 10 bases fit TRBD2. Germline V gene sequence: CDR1 DFQATT, CDR2 SNEGSKA (reference sequence). The CDR3 extends over 14 amino acids. With V trimmed by 1 base and J by 5 bases, 4 bases remained unmatched. The CDR3 nucleotides are TGCAGTGCTAGAGGTCTAGCGGGGGTTGAGACCCAGTACTTC. Translated: CSARGLAGVETQYF.

The chain carries TRBV12-3 or TRBV12-4 and TRBJ1-1, with a possible D match to TRBD1 (6 bases). The CDR3 has 15 residues. Deletions cut 2 bases from V and 1 base from J, with 11 bases between. CDR3 loop: CASSLHPDRNTEAFF. As DNA, the CDR3 is TGTGCCAGCAGTTTACATCCGGACAGGAACACTGAAGCTTTCTTT.

This clonotype was seen more than once but under ten times. The chain carries TRBV20-1 and TRBJ2-7; 8 positions match TRBD2. This CDR3 comprises 13 residues. Germline CDR1 and CDR2: DFQATT and SNEGSKA (reference sequence). V lost 2 bases, J lost 2 bases, and 2 bases stayed unmatched. The CDR3 DNA is TGCAGTGCTAGACTAGCGGGCGCCTACGAGCAGTACTTC. As protein: CSARLAGAYEQYF.

The chain carries TRBV20-1 and TRBJ2-5; possible D gene TRBD1, 5 bases. This CDR3 region has 12 residues. Germline CDR1 is DFQATT and CDR2 is SNEGSKA (reference sequence). V was cut by 3 bases and J by 5 bases, with 10 bases left in between. The chain's CDR3 is CSASQDTETQYF. The CDR3 DNA sequence: TGCAGTGCTAGCCAGGACACGGAGACCCAGTACTTC.

This sequence joins TRBV28 and TRBJ1-5, with unresolved D. Trimming shortened V by 7 bases and J by 4 bases, and 11 bases separated the two germline ends. Germline V CDR1 and CDR2: MDHEN, SYDVKM. CDR3 length equals 13 residues. Here the CDR3 reads CASTLDPNQPQHF. DNA of the CDR3: TGTGCCAGCACCCTAGACCCAAATCAGCCCCAGCATTTT.

The chain combines TRBV14 with TRBJ2-7; TRBD1 agrees at 10 bases. The CDR3 covers 15 residues. CDR1 and CDR2 from the germline V gene are SGHDN and FVKESK. J gave up 3 bases and V 3 bases, and 5 bases lay outside the gene matches. CDR3 DNA: TGTGCCAGCAGCCACCCGGGACAGGGGCGCTACGAGCAGTACTTC. Translated, it gives CASSHPGQGRYEQYF.

The chain combines TRBV6-5 with TRBJ2-2; D call uncertain. The CDR3 length is 16 residues. The V gene lost 3 bases and the J gene lost 4 bases, with 15 bases spanning the gap. Looked up from germline, CDR1 is MNHEY and CDR2 is SVGAGI. The CDR3 spells CASSYLLQPITGELFF. The CDR3 DNA sequence: TGTGCCAGCAGTTATCTCTTACAGCCTATCACCGGGGAGCTGTTTTTT.

The chain employs TRBV2 and TRBJ2-5; TRBD1 aligns across 8 bases. The CDR3 totals 16 residues. V shed 6 bases, J shed 1 base, and the junction held 10 bases outside the gene matches. Germline V gene lookup returns CDR1 SNHLY and CDR2 FYNNEI. CDR3 nucleotide sequence: TGTGCCAGCAGCATGACCGGGACAGGCTCCCAAGAGACCCAGTACTTC. Its translation: CASSMTGTGSQETQYF.

J is TRBJ1-1 and V is TRBV6-5; 10 bases align to TRBD1. The germline gives CDR1 MNHEY, CDR2 SVGAGI. V dropped 5 bases and J dropped 11; count of bases not matched to a gene: 8. The CDR3 spans 13 residues. In DNA, the CDR3 is TGTGCCAGCAGTCAATCCCGGGACAGGGGTGCTTTCTTT. Amino acid sequence: CASSQSRDRGAFF.

The rearrangement uses TRBV6-5 and TRBJ2-5, with 8 bases identical to TRBD2. V was pared by 7 bases and J by 5 bases, with 9 bases of the junction left unmatched. The CDR3 runs 14 residues. Germline V CDR1 and CDR2: MNHEY, SVGAGI. The CDR3 bases are TGTGCCAGCAAGAGGGGGACGGGGGGGGAGACCCAGTACTTC. Translating it yields CASKRGTGGETQYF.

The genes are TRBV3-1 and TRBJ1-2; possible D gene TRBD1, 5 bases. The V and J ends lost 6 bases and 3 bases respectively, with 8 bases between them. This CDR3 contains 12 residues. The germline V gene encodes CDR1 LGHDT and CDR2 YNNKEL (reference sequence). For the CDR3, the DNA is TGTGCCAGCAGGAGAGGGGACTATGGCTACACCTTC. It codes for CASRRGDYGYTF. Supplemented by reference TRBV3-1 and TRBJ1-2, the full variable domain reads DTAVSQTPKYLVTQMGNDKSIKCEQNLGHDTMYWYKQDSKKFLKIMFSYNNKELIINETVPNRFSPKSPDKAHLNLHINSLELGDSAVYFCASRRGDYGYTFGSGTRLTVV.

The chain couples TRBV27 to TRBJ2-5; D not certain. Germline V CDR1 and CDR2: MNHEY, SMNVEV (reference sequence). The CDR3 contains 13 residues. Trimming removed 4 bases from V and 8 bases from J, with 14 bases in between. CDR3 in DNA: TGTGCCAGCAGTTGGGATAAAAGAATTACCCAGTACTTC. It is translated as CASSWDKRITQYF.

The chain joins TRBV20-1 to TRBJ1-5; 7 positions agree with TRBD1. Per germline, CDR1 DFQATT and CDR2 SNEGSKA (reference sequence). The CDR3 has 13 residues. The V and J ends lost 5 bases and 6 bases, in that order; junction bases with no gene match: 7. The CDR3 nucleotides read TGCAGTGCTTCCGACAGGGTGGGTCAGCCCCAGCATTTT. Translation gives CSASDRVGQPQHF.